The clone carrying this T cell receptor beta chain was seen a few times. The protocol was immunoSEQ multiplex PCR, while the TCRdb copy is restricted to in-frame clones and leaves out a portion. The sample has roughly 49,000 clones, 88% seen once. The data originate from a study of control samples from healthy donors and cancer patients. The sample taken for sequencing was PBMCs. The clonotype originates from a man aged 50-60 years with head and neck cancer.

The CDR3 coding sequence is TGTGCCAGCAGCTCGGGACTAGCGGGAGTTATCACCTACGAGCAGTACTTC. Residues: CASSSGLAGVITYEQYF. V and J are TRBV7-9 and TRBJ2-7; 14 bases map to TRBD2. This CDR3 spans 17 amino acids. Trimming removed 4 bases from V and 2 bases from J; junction bases left unmatched: 7. Germline V gene sequence: CDR1 SEHNR, CDR2 FQNEAQ (reference sequence).